The 27 T cell receptor beta chains below all came from one sample that was sequenced in a study of cytomegalovirus exposure and HLA in healthy donors. Libraries were prepared by immunoSEQ multiplex PCR; TCRdb keeps only in-frame clonotypes and omits some of them. Of 150,000 to 180,000 clones detected, around 84% appear once; the ten largest clones hold 2.1%. The sample consisted of PBMCs. These receptors were obtained from a human donor in good health.

This clone turned up a few times. This rearrangement joins TRBV13 to TRBJ2-1; tentatively, D is TRBD2 (6 bases). V dropped 6 bases and J dropped 0 bases, with 12 bases sitting between them. CDR1 and CDR2 from the germline V gene are PRHDT and FYEKMQ (reference sequence). The CDR3 spans 15 residues. The DNA of the CDR3 is TGTGCCAGCAGACGTAGCGGCAGCTCCTACAATGAGCAGTTCTTC. Its translation: CASRRSGSSYNEQFF.

The CDR3 DNA is TGTGCCAGCAGTTTAAGGGCTAGCGGAGCCTACGAGCAGTACTTC. The encoded protein is CASSLRASGAYEQYF. The chain joins TRBV27 to TRBJ2-7; 7 bases agree with TRBD2. This CDR3 is 15 amino acids long. The germline gives CDR1 MNHEY, CDR2 SMNVEV (reference sequence). The trim removed 2 bases at V and 2 bases at J, leaving 6 bases unmatched.

The V call is TRBV6-6, the J call TRBJ1-5, with 8 bases identical to TRBD1. The CDR3 covers 16 residues. V trimming: 6 bases; J trimming: 4 bases; junction bases outside the gene matches: 11. The germline V gene encodes CDR1 MNHNY and CDR2 SVGAGI (reference sequence). The CDR3 reads CASSRRDRGRNQPQHF. The CDR3 coding sequence is TGTGCCAGCAGCCGCCGAGACAGGGGTCGTAATCAGCCCCAGCATTTT.

The V and J genes are TRBV5-1 and TRBJ1-2; D may be TRBD1 (5 bases). V was cut by 0 bases and J by 8 bases, with 17 bases left in between. Germline CDR1 SGHRS, CDR2 YFSETQ. This CDR3 is built from 15 residues. The CDR3 protein is CASSLAGTGGTGYTF. The CDR3 DNA reads TGCGCCAGCAGCTTGGCCGGGACCGGCGGGACGGGCTACACCTTC.

This clone was found once. The gene calls are TRBV28 and TRBJ1-1, with D maybe TRBD1 (5 bases). CDR1 is MDHEN, CDR2 SYDVKM, per germline. The CDR3 is made up of 14 amino acids. V shed 5 bases and J shed 6 bases, with 16 bases lying between them. The CDR3 reads CASSQRGSNPEAFF. DNA for the CDR3: TGTGCCAGCAGTCAAAGGGGTTCTAACCCTGAAGCTTTCTTT.

The V gene is TRBV5-6, the J gene TRBJ1-2, with 8 bases identical to TRBD1. Unmatched junction bases numbered 12, after V lost 7 bases and J lost 7 bases. Germline V CDR1 and CDR2: SGHDT, YYEEEE. This CDR3 has 14 residues. This chain's CDR3 is CASRNPSGTGGYTF. In DNA, the CDR3 is TGTGCCAGCCGAAATCCCTCCGGGACAGGTGGCTACACCTTC.

The CDR3 sequence is CASSLGRGTNVLTF. CDR3 coding DNA: TGTGCCAGCAGCTTGGGCCGGGGTACCAACGTCCTGACTTTC. This chain uses TRBV11-2 with TRBJ2-6; TRBD2 is a possible D gene (5 bases). Germline V gives CDR1 SGHAT, CDR2 FQNNGV. This CDR3 is built from 14 residues. Trimming cost V 3 bases and J 8 bases, with 11 bases left between them.

The J gene is TRBJ2-7, the V gene TRBV5-4; 8 nucleotides line up with TRBD1. This CDR3 is 16 amino acids long. Germline assignment: CDR1 SGHNT and CDR2 YYREEE (reference sequence). Losses at the gene ends were 3 bases for V and 1 base for J; bases not matched to a gene: 9. CDR3 nucleotide sequence: TGTGCCAGCAGCTCCAGAGAAAGGACAGGGTCCTACGAGCAGTACTTC. This sequence encodes CASSSRERTGSYEQYF. Together with reference TRBV5-4 and TRBJ2-7, the CDR3 gives the full variable domain: ETGVTQSPTHLIKTRGQQVTLRCSSQSGHNTVSWYQQALGQGPQFIFQYYREEENGRGNFPPRFSGLQFPNYSSELNVNALELDDSALYLCASSSRERTGSYEQYFGPGTRLTVT.

The chain employs TRBV7-8 and TRBJ2-5; perhaps TRBD2 as D (7 bases). Trimming took off 2 bases at V and 7 bases at J, with 20 bases between the two ends. The germline V gene has CDR1 SGHVS and CDR2 FQNEAQ. The CDR3 spans 16 residues. CDR3 sequence (DNA): TGTGCCAGCAGCTTACTCAGCGCGGGGGCCGGGGGGACCCAGTACTTC. Residues: CASSLLSAGAGGTQYF.

The V gene is TRBV6-5, the J gene TRBJ1-1, with no clear D. Trimming took off 1 base at V and 0 bases at J, with 12 bases between the two ends. CDR3 length equals 16 residues. Germline V gives CDR1 MNHEY, CDR2 SVGAGI. CDR3 DNA sequence: TGTGCCAGCAGTTACTTCCCTTGGTCGGTGAACACTGAAGCTTTCTTT. Its protein is CASSYFPWSVNTEAFF.

The rearrangement links TRBV5-6 to TRBJ1-1; 7 bases line up with TRBD1. CDR3 length: 16 residues. Germline lookup yields CDR1 SGHDT and CDR2 YYEEEE. The V segment lost 3 bases and the J segment 0 bases; nucleotides outside the gene matches: 8. CDR3 protein: CASSSAQGGMNTEAFF. CDR3 in DNA: TGTGCCAGCAGCTCCGCCCAGGGGGGTATGAACACTGAAGCTTTCTTT.

This clone showed up just once. The chain joins TRBV30 to TRBJ2-1; D is unclear. Trimming cost V 5 bases and J 5 bases, with 7 bases left between them. Germline CDR1 GTSNPN, CDR2 SVGIG (reference sequence). The CDR3 spans 11 residues. Here the CDR3 reads CAWGRDNEQFF. The CDR3 DNA follows: TGTGCCTGGGGCCGGGACAATGAGCAGTTCTTC. The whole variable domain, filled in from reference TRBV30 and TRBJ2-1, reads SQTIHQWPATLVQPVGSPLSLECTVEGTSNPNLYWYRQAAGRGLQLLFYSVGIGQISSEVPQNLSASRPQDRQFILSSKKLLLSDSGFYLCAWGRDNEQFFGPGTRLTVL.

The chain employs TRBV27 and TRBJ1-2; TRBD1 aligns across 8 bases. V lost 5 bases and J lost 4; bases outside the gene matches: 9. This CDR3 has 15 amino acids. Germline V gives CDR1 MNHEY, CDR2 SMNVEV (reference sequence). In DNA form, the CDR3 reads TGTGCCAGCAGTCAACTCGACAGGGGATCCTATGGCTACACCTTC. Amino acids: CASSQLDRGSYGYTF.

The V gene is TRBV4-2, the J gene TRBJ1-4; 10 nucleotides line up with TRBD1. The CDR3 spans 14 residues. Looked up from germline, CDR1 is LGHNA and CDR2 is YNFKEQ. The V and J ends lost 4 bases and 7 bases, in that order; junction bases with no gene match: 3. CDR3 sequence reads: CASSLGTGAEKLFF. The CDR3 DNA reads TGTGCCAGCAGCCTGGGGACAGGGGCTGAAAAACTGTTTTTT.

J is TRBJ1-2 and V is TRBV11-2; D gene uncertain. Germline CDR1 and CDR2: SGHAT and FQNNGV. The germline V and J ends were trimmed by 1 base and 0 bases, with 12 bases remaining between them. The CDR3 is 16 residues long. This CDR3 reads CASSLGEASTNYGYTF. The CDR3 bases are TGTGCCAGCAGCTTAGGGGAGGCGTCGACTAACTATGGCTACACCTTC.

This chain joins TRBV2 and TRBJ1-1, with 9 bases lining up with TRBD1. This CDR3 spans 14 amino acids. Germline CDR1 SNHLY, CDR2 FYNNEI. The ends lost 6 bases at V and 6 bases at J; junction bases unmatched: 8. The CDR3 here is CASRRDREPPEAFF. The CDR3 nucleotides are TGTGCCAGCAGAAGGGACAGGGAGCCCCCTGAAGCTTTCTTT.

J is TRBJ2-3 and V is TRBV5-6; 8 bases match TRBD1. There are 17 residues in the CDR3. V shed 4 bases, J shed 5 bases, and the junction held 15 bases outside the gene matches. In germline, CDR1 is SGHDT, CDR2 YYEEEE. The CDR3 region has the DNA TGTGCCAGCAGCGCCCATGGTCCAGGGGGCGGCGGAGATACGCAGTATTTT. As protein: CASSAHGPGGGGDTQYF.

This clone was seen a few times. The genes are TRBV6-4 and TRBJ2-1, with D tentatively TRBD2 (6 bases). CDR1 is MRHNA and CDR2 is SNTAGT in the germline V gene. The CDR3 contains 13 residues. The ends were cut back, 4 bases at V and 4 bases at J, with 8 bases in the middle. The CDR3 DNA sequence: TGTGCCAGCAGTGCCGGGGGATACAATGAGCAGTTCTTC. Encoded protein: CASSAGGYNEQFF.

The rearrangement links TRBV7-2 to TRBJ2-1; 7 bases agree with TRBD2. Unmatched junction bases numbered 8, after V lost 6 bases and J lost 3 bases. The CDR3 totals 15 residues. Germline V gene data show CDR1 as SGHTA and CDR2 as FQGNSA. DNA for the CDR3: TGTGCCAGCAGACCCCCGGGGGGAGGCTACAATGAGCAGTTCTTC. Translated: CASRPPGGGYNEQFF.

This chain joins TRBV18 and TRBJ1-2; TRBD1 agrees at 7 bases. V lost 0 bases and J lost 2; bases outside the gene matches: 9. Per the germline V gene, CDR1 is KGHSH and CDR2 is LQKENI. The CDR3 spans 17 residues. DNA of the CDR3: TGTGCCAGCTCACCACCCCGGACAGGAAAGACCAACTATGGCTACACCTTC. Translation gives CASSPPRTGKTNYGYTF.

J is TRBJ1-4 and V is TRBV29-1; 7 nucleotides align to TRBD1. Trimming cost V 3 bases and J 8 bases; bases outside gene matches: 9. CDR1 SQVTM and CDR2 ANQGSEA come from the germline V gene. This CDR3 contains 14 residues. The CDR3, as DNA: TGCAGCGTTGATGGGACAGCCCCAGGGGAAAAACTGTTTTTT. Amino acids: CSVDGTAPGEKLFF.

The genes are TRBV5-1 and TRBJ2-7; a possible D gene is TRBD1 (6 bases). CDR3 length equals 13 residues. With 5 bases removed from V and 6 bases from J, the gap between germline ends came to 15 bases. Germline-derived CDR1 and CDR2 are SGHRS and YFSETQ. The CDR3 sequence is CASRTGQSSEQYF. CDR3 sequence (DNA): TGCGCCAGCAGAACGGGACAAAGCTCCGAGCAGTACTTC.

The chain employs TRBV28 and TRBJ2-7, with TRBD1 matching over 8 bases. This CDR3 is 14 amino acids long. Trimming cost V 8 bases and J 4 bases; bases outside gene matches: 10. The germline gives CDR1 MDHEN, CDR2 SYDVKM. The chain's CDR3 is CASGLGQGFYEQYF. CDR3 sequence (DNA): TGTGCCAGCGGGCTAGGACAGGGTTTTTACGAGCAGTACTTC.

This clone came up once. The V gene is TRBV19, the J gene TRBJ1-2; D is possibly TRBD1 (6 bases). In germline, CDR1 is LNHDA, CDR2 SQIVND (reference sequence). Trimming left V 4 bases short and J 2 bases short, with 17 bases between. The CDR3 is made up of 16 amino acids. CDR3 DNA: TGTGCCAGTAGTACATCATACAGGGTACTCAACTATGGCTACACCTTC. It codes for CASSTSYRVLNYGYTF. Using reference TRBV19 and TRBJ1-2 for the parts outside the CDR3, the full variable domain is DGGITQSPKYLFRKEGQNVTLSCEQNLNHDAMYWYRQDPGQGLRLIYYSQIVNDFQKGDIAEGYSVSREKKESFPLTVTSAQKNPTAFYLCASSTSYRVLNYGYTFGSGTRLTVV.

The chain combines TRBV6-6 with TRBJ2-1; 7 positions agree with TRBD2. V lost 5 bases and J lost 9; bases outside the gene matches: 13. Germline V gene sequence: CDR1 MNHNY, CDR2 SVGAGI (reference sequence). CDR3 length equals 15 residues. CDR3: CASSPWTSVGFEQFF. The CDR3, as DNA: TGTGCCAGCAGTCCCTGGACTAGTGTAGGGTTTGAGCAGTTCTTC.

The chain links TRBV6-6 to TRBJ2-7; TRBD1 matches at 7 bases. This CDR3 spans 15 amino acids. Germline CDR1 is MNHNY and CDR2 is SVGAGI (reference sequence). V shed 0 bases, J shed 1 base, and the junction held 3 bases outside the gene matches. CDR3 in DNA: TGTGCCAGCAGTTACTCGGGGACAGTGTCCTACGAGCAGTACTTC. Translated, it gives CASSYSGTVSYEQYF.

This chain joins TRBV7-2 and TRBJ2-1, with a tentative D call TRBD2 (5 bases). The CDR3 spans 14 residues. V was pared by 5 bases and J by 0 bases, with 8 bases between. Per the germline V gene, CDR1 is SGHTA and CDR2 is FQGNSA. The CDR3 sequence: CASSRERSYNEQFF. As DNA, the CDR3 is TGTGCCAGCAGCCGGGAACGCTCCTACAATGAGCAGTTCTTC.